This T cell receptor (beta chain) stems from a study of cytotoxic CD8 clonotypes in ibrutinib-treated CLL. Across the whole study: Results showed roughly 25 partial and 2 complete responses; following median roughly 70 months, approximately 15 remained remitted, roughly twelve advanced. Overall study findings and caveats: T-cell clonality at baseline went above that of age-matched healthy donors and rose and fell with circulating CD8+ T-cell counts. At ibrutinib response, clonality increased, and at progression it declined back toward baseline.

Trimming cost V 0 bases and J 7 bases; bases outside gene matches: 2. CDR1 is ENHRY, CDR2 SYGVKD, per germline. The CDR3 is made up of 14 amino acids. Genomic DNA (around 2 micrograms) was obtained from cryopreserved PBMCs for construction of TCR beta libraries. The method was immunoSEQ multiplex PCR; TCRdb's version includes in-frame clones alone and lacks a portion of them. The sample lists 330,000 or so clones; roughly 70% were seen once. In this sample, this clone turned up a few times. Its antigen is not identified. This TCR was recovered from a human donor with chronic lymphocytic leukemia. This specimen consisted of PBMCs, obtained after 36 months of ibrutinib treatment. The chain joins TRBV10-3 to TRBJ1-5; 8 bases match TRBD1. This CDR3 reads CAISESDRGQPQHF. CDR3 DNA sequence: TGTGCCATCAGTGAGTCAGACAGGGGCCAGCCCCAGCATTTT.